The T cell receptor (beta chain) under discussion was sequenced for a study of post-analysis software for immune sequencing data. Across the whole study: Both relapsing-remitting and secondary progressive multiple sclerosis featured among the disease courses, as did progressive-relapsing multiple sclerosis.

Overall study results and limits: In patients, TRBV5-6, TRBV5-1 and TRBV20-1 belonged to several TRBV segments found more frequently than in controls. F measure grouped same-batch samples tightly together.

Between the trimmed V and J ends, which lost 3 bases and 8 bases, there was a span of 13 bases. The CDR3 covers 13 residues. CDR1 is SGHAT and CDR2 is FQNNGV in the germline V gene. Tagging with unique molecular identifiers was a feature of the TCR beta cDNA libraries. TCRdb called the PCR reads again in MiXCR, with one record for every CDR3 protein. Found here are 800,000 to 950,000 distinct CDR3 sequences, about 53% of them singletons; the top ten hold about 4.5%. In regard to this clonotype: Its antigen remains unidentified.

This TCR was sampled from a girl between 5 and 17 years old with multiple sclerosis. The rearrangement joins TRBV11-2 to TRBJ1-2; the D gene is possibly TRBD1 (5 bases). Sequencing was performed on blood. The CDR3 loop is CASSFEAGLGYTF. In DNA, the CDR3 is TGTGCCAGCAGCTTCGAAGCGGGACTGGGCTACACCTTC. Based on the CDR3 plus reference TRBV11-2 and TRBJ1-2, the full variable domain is EAGVAQSPRYKIIEKRQSVAFWCNPISGHATLYWYQQILGQGPKLLIQFQNNGVVDDSQLPKDRFSAERLKGVDSTLKIQPAKLEDSAVYLCASSFEAGLGYTFGSGTRLTVV.